This T cell receptor beta chain was obtained from a study of T cells in Graves' hyperthyroidism and ophthalmopathy (dated by TCRdb to between 2018 and 2021). Notes on the research overall: Peripheral blood was collected at initial diagnosis, before any treatment. To identify distinguishing TCR V-J signatures, a discovery cohort of around 100 patients was used, comprising 40 to 45 with Graves' ophthalmopathy and around 57 with stable Graves' hyperthyroidism. An independent validation cohort of under 20 hyperthyroidism patients and approximately 17 patients who later progressed to ophthalmopathy tested prospective prediction of ophthalmopathy. The roughly 100 discovery patients were randomly divided into training and test sets at a 7:3 ratio. Thyroid tissue and blood T-cell repertoires from six or seven Graves' hyperthyroidism patients were also compared in the study. After blood sampling, hyperthyroidism patients were treated with methimazole at a starting dose of 30 mg daily, and ophthalmopathy patients were treated with high-dose intravenous methylprednisolone. According to the paper, TCR Vbeta CDR3 sequencing was carried out on approximately 140 peripheral blood samples, which came from some 41 ophthalmopathy, 75 to 80 hyperthyroidism and approximately 17 progressor patients. The research as a whole found: Most expanded thyroid clonotypes (frequency above 0.001) were also detected in blood, a finding suggesting that blood repertoires may reflect thyroid immune responses. No statistical method was used to set the sample size in advance, and investigators knew the group allocation. Ophthalmopathy was separated from stable hyperthyroidism by a 13 V-J signature model, with around 90% sensitivity and roughly 84% specificity obtained in cross-validation and 80%/75% obtained in testing. During validation, the model predicted progression to ophthalmopathy a median of roughly 7.1 months ahead of onset, with more than 55% sensitivity and almost 75% specificity.

Amplification of TCR beta CDR3 regions was carried out from RNA transcripts. A first-round RT-PCR of the TCR CDR3 used the HTBI primer set with the Qiagen OneStep RT-PCR kit. Libraries were constructed in a second round of multiplex PCR, after which size selection and purification were performed. Libraries were sequenced paired-end with 100 bp reads on an Illumina HiSeq2000. The paper's processing steps were these. Raw data were processed with SOAPnuke, discarding reads with adapters, uncalled bases, mean Phred below 15, or no exact constant-primer or identifier match. High-quality paired reads were merged with COPE v1.2.5, and unique nucleotide sequences were defined as clonotypes. MiTCR v1.1 was used to align the clonotypes against IMGT TRBV, TRBD and TRBJ reference segments. Analysis was restricted to V-J combinations with a frequency above 0.0001, which covered about 99% of repertoires. A TCS score was defined as the ratio of F50 (clonal expansion) to E x V (chaos), with BLOSUM62-based TCRdist applied between CDR3 peptides within each V-J. Welch's t-statistics and random forest reduced fewer than 600 V-J features to 13, which were used in a naive Bayes classifier (R e1071). TCRdb redid the processing of the public reads, applying fastp at Q25 and MiXCR, and retained in-frame beta chains. Records with the same CDR3 protein are collapsed into one entry carrying the most frequent genes and DNA. These V and J calls originate from TCRdb's pipeline instead of the authors' own analysis. Present in this sample are some 180,000 distinct CDR3 sequences, approximately 15% of which were seen just once. Roughly 29% of the sample is taken by the ten largest.

V and J are trimmed by 11 bases and 5 bases, and the gene matches miss 9 bases of the junction. Inclusive of the bounding cysteine and phenylalanine, the CDR3 is 13 residues long. Only the CDR3 portion is preserved as DNA: 39 bases, with reading frame beginning at the first base. As encoded in the germline V gene, CDR1 is MDHEN while CDR2 is SYDVKM. This clonotype was observed many times. No cognate antigen has been identified for it. Per-base qualities were not stored, and no clone one base away is much larger. Graves' hyperthyroidism was defined as stable when no progression to ophthalmopathy occurred over 18 months of follow-up. The hyperthyroidism patients were between 18 and 65 years old and newly diagnosed, with a disease duration of less than 2 months. Patients with uncontrolled infections, other autoimmune diseases, pregnancy or lactation were excluded. Clinical symptoms, serum thyroxine and TRAb, thyroid ultrasound, and orbital computed tomography formed the basis for the diagnoses. PBMCs were separated from roughly 10 ml of fresh peripheral blood using Ficoll-Paque density gradient centrifugation. Total RNA was extracted with Trizol reagent, and quality was checked on an Agilent 2100 Bioanalyzer.

The rearranged segments are TRBV28 and TRBJ1-2, and 9 bases in between align with TRBD1. Sequenced input: blood. The receptor was isolated from a woman aged 45-59 years with Graves' hyperthyroidism. CDR3 protein: CAGNAGTGYGYTF. The bases are TGTGCCGGCAACGCCGGGACAGGGTATGGCTACACCTTC.